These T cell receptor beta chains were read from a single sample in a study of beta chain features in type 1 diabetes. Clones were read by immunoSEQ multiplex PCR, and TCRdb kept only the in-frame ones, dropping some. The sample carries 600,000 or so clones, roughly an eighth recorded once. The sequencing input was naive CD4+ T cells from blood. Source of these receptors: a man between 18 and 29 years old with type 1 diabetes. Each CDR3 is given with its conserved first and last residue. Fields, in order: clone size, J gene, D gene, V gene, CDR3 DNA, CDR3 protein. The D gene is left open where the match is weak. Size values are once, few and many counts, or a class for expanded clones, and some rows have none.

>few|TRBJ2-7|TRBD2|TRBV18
TGTGCCAGCTCACCAGAGTGGCGGGAGGAGGGATCCGAGCAGTACTTC
CASSPEWREEGSEQYF
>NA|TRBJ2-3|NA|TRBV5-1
TGCGCCAGCAGCTTTCAGGCAGATGAGACAGATACGCAGTATTTT
CASSFQADETDTQYF
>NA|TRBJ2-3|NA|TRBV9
TGTGCCACCAGGGGGGTGACAGATACGCAGTATTTT
CATRGVTDTQYF
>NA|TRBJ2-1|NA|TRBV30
TGTGCCTCGGAGCGGTACAATGAGCAGTTCTTC
CASERYNEQFF
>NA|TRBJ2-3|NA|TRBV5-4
TGTGCCAGCAGCTTGGGGAGGTCTGCGGGCACAGATACGCAGTATTTT
CASSLGRSAGTDTQYF
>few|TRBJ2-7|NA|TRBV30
TGTGCCTGGGAGAGACAGGCAGCGGGAGAGCAGTACTTC
CAWERQAAGEQYF
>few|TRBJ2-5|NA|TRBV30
TGTGCCTGGAGTACGGACAGAGAGACCCAGTACTTC
CAWSTDRETQYF
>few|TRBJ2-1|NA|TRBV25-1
TGTGCCAGCAGTGAATTCTTCCAATACTACAATGAGCAGTTCTTC
CASSEFFQYYNEQFF
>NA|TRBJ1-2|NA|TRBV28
TGTGCCAGCAGAACTCCCGAAAGCAGAAGCTACACCTTC
CASRTPESRSYTF
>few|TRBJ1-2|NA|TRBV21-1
TGTGCCAGCAGCACCAGGGACAGGGCGAACTATGGCTACACCTTC
CASSTRDRANYGYTF
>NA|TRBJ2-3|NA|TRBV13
TGTGCCAGCAGCCCTCGTCCCTCGGGACCAGATACGCAGTATTTT
CASSPRPSGPDTQYF
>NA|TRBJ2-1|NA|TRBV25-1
TGTGCCAGCAGTGAATCTGAATACAATGAGCAGTTCTTC
CASSESEYNEQFF
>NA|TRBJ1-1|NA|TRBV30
TGTGCCTGGAGTGTTAATCGTGAAGCTTTCTTT
CAWSVNREAFF
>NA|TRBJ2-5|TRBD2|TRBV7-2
TGTGCCAGCAGCTCGGGGGGATGGGAGACCCAGTACTTC
CASSSGGWETQYF
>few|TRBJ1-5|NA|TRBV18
TGTGCCAGCTCAACTGGGAGGGACCAGCCCCAGCATTTT
CASSTGRDQPQHF
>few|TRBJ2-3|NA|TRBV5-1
TGCGCCAGCAGCTTCCAGGGTAATACGCAGTATTTT
CASSFQGNTQYF
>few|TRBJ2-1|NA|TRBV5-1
TGCGCCAGCAGCTGGGGGCGCGCGGGTAACAATGAGCAGTTCTTC
CASSWGRAGNNEQFF
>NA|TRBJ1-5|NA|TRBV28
TGTGCCAGCCAACCGCTTATGCGGGCGGGAAATCAGCCCCAGCATTTT
CASQPLMRAGNQPQHF
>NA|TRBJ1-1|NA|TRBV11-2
TGTGCCAGCAGCCCCTCGGGGGGCATCACTGAAGCTTTCTTT
CASSPSGGITEAFF
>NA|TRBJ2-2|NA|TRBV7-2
TGTGCCAGCAGCTTTCGGATGCGGAACACCGGGGAGCTGTTTTTT
CASSFRMRNTGELFF
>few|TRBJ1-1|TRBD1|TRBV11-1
TGTGCCAGCAGCTCCCCTCGACAGGGTAACACTGAAGCTTTCTTT
CASSSPRQGNTEAFF
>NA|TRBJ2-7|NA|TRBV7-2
TGTGCCAGCAGGTCAACAGGGACCTACGAGCAGTACTTC
CASRSTGTYEQYF
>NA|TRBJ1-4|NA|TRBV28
TGTGCCAGCAGTCTCCAGGGGTTTAGCCTGTTTTTT
CASSLQGFSLFF
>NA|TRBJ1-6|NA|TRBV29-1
TGCAGCGTTGCTAGCTCCTATAATTCACCCCTCCACTTT
CSVASSYNSPLHF
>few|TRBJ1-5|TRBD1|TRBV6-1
TGTGCCAGCAGTGAAAGGGCAGGGGGCTTCGTCAGCAATCAGCCCCAGCATTTT
CASSERAGGFVSNQPQHF
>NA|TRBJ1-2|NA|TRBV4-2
TGTGCCAGCAGCCAAGATAACACTCGTCCTGGCTACACCTTC
CASSQDNTRPGYTF
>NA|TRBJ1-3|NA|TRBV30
TGTGCCTGGAGCCGTACAGGTGACTCTGGAAACACCATATATTTT
CAWSRTGDSGNTIYF
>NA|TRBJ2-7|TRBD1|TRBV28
TGTGCCAGCAGATATGACAGGGGTTCCTACGAGCAGTACTTC
CASRYDRGSYEQYF